The T cell receptor (beta chain) described here comes from a study of T cell repertoires in cytomegalovirus infection. TCRdb independently ran MiXCR on the reads; one entry per CDR3 protein. The sample has 65,000 to 85,000 distinct CDR3 sequences, approximately 30% seen once. The CDR3 runs 12 residues. V was shortened by 1 base and J by 9 bases, with 4 bases between the two germline ends. As concerns this clonotype: Its antigen is as yet unknown.

The gene calls are TRBV12-3 or TRBV12-4 and TRBJ1-6; D not certain. This clonotype was sampled from a human donor in good health (CMV status not recorded). Some clones in this sample may be carry-over from other donors' samples. The sequenced sample was CD8+ T cells from cultured PBMCs, obtained from culture after CMV antigen stimulation. CDR3 sequence: CASSLVGSPLHF. The CDR3 DNA follows: TGTGCCAGCAGTTTAGTCGGTTCACCCCTCCACTTT.